These 18 T cell receptor beta chains came from one sample sequenced in a study of T cell responses to AZD1222 COVID-19 vaccine. Clones were sequenced by immunoSEQ multiplex PCR, and TCRdb holds only the in-frame ones, with some missing. The sample consists of approximately 120,000 clones, 70% to 90% of them appearing once. Sequences were derived from peripheral blood, sampled 28 days after the second AZD1222 dose. These receptors originate from an adult who received the AZD1222 COVID-19 vaccine.

The chain recombines TRBV19 with TRBJ1-5; D possibly corresponds to TRBD1 (6 bases). The germline gives CDR1 LNHDA, CDR2 SQIVND (reference sequence). The CDR3 spans 15 residues. V lost 6 bases to trimming and J lost 0 bases, with 12 bases between them. CDR3 sequence reads: CASRGGPYSNQPQHF. The CDR3 region has the DNA TGTGCCAGTAGGGGGGGGCCTTATAGCAATCAGCCCCAGCATTTT.

The chain recombines TRBV29-1 with TRBJ1-1; D unresolved. This CDR3 has 13 amino acids. The germline CDR1 and CDR2 sequences are SQVTM and ANQGSEA. Trimming cost V 5 bases and J 5 bases, with 15 bases left between them. The CDR3 protein is CSVHAVGGTEAFF. The CDR3 DNA is TGCAGCGTTCACGCGGTAGGAGGTACTGAAGCTTTCTTT.

J is TRBJ2-7 and V is TRBV30; D unresolved. CDR1 and CDR2 from the germline V gene are GTSNPN and SVGIG (reference sequence). The ends were cut back, 2 bases at V and 5 bases at J, with 4 bases in the middle. There are 10 residues in the CDR3. This CDR3 is CAWSKNEQYF. For the CDR3, the DNA is TGTGCCTGGAGTAAAAACGAGCAGTACTTC.

By share of the sample, this clone is medium-sized. The chain has TRBV7-2 and TRBJ2-5; TRBD1 matches 10 bases. Trimming removed 5 bases from V and 5 bases from J; junction bases left unmatched: 5. The CDR3 runs to 14 residues. Germline loops: CDR1 SGHTA, CDR2 FQGNSA. The CDR3 DNA follows: TGTGCCAGCAGCCTGCGGACAGGGGGGGAGACCCAGTACTTC. Its protein product is CASSLRTGGETQYF.

The chain is built from TRBV19 and TRBJ1-2, with D maybe TRBD1 (6 bases). CDR1 LNHDA and CDR2 SQIVND come from the germline V gene (reference sequence). The V end was cut by 5 bases, the J end by 4 bases, with 14 bases between. The CDR3 runs to 14 residues. CDR3 DNA: TGTGCCAGTAGTCCACAGGGCTCTATCTATGGCTACACCTTC. This codes for CASSPQGSIYGYTF.

The genes are TRBV3-1 (or the pseudogene TRBV3-2) and TRBJ2-7, with D unclear. This CDR3 is 14 amino acids long. Looked up from germline, CDR1 is LGHDT and CDR2 is YNNKEL (reference sequence). With 3 bases removed from V and 0 bases from J, the gap between germline ends came to 9 bases. Here the CDR3 DNA reads TGTGCCAGCAGCCACCCCGGAGCCTCCTACGAGCAGTACTTC. Translation: CASSHPGASYEQYF.

The chain recombines TRBV11-2 with TRBJ1-2; D is unresolved. The CDR3 has 11 amino acids. V lost 5 bases and J 6 bases, leaving 7 bases between the germline ends. Germline assignment: CDR1 SGHAT and CDR2 FQNNGV. CDR3 in amino acids: CASSHGDGYTF. CDR3 nucleotides: TGTGCCAGCAGCCATGGTGATGGCTACACCTTC.

The rearrangement joins TRBV6-6 to TRBJ2-7; D may be TRBD1 (5 bases). Germline CDR1 is MNHNY and CDR2 is SVGAGI (reference sequence). V lost 6 bases and J 2 bases, leaving 11 bases between the germline ends. The CDR3 is 13 residues long. The CDR3 coding sequence is TGTGCCAGCAGAACCGACAGCGCCTACGAGCAGTACTTC. This translates into CASRTDSAYEQYF.

This chain uses TRBV7-9 with TRBJ2-1; D gene unclear. The CDR3 contains 15 residues. Trimming removed 4 bases from V and 0 bases from J, with 10 bases in between. The germline V gene has CDR1 SEHNR and CDR2 FQNEAQ (reference sequence). CDR3 protein: CASSSTRDSYNEQFF. The CDR3 bases are TGTGCCAGCAGCTCCACAAGGGACTCCTACAATGAGCAGTTCTTC.

V is TRBV28 and J is TRBJ1-2; 8 positions agree with TRBD1. V shed 5 bases, J shed 4 bases, and the junction held 6 bases outside the gene matches. This CDR3 is 14 amino acids long. CDR1 and CDR2 from the germline V gene are MDHEN and SYDVKM. CDR3 residues: CASSATGEGYGYTF. In DNA, the CDR3 is TGTGCCAGCAGTGCGACAGGGGAGGGCTATGGCTACACCTTC.

The V gene is TRBV5-4, the J gene TRBJ2-7; the D gene is possibly TRBD2 (6 bases). Germline loops: CDR1 SGHNT, CDR2 YYREEE (reference sequence). The CDR3 runs 11 residues. The V and J ends lost 2 bases and 6 bases respectively, with 6 bases between them. The DNA of the CDR3 is TGTGCCAGCAGCTTCGGGGGCGAGCAGTACTTC. Protein product: CASSFGGEQYF.

V and J are TRBV11-2 and TRBJ2-6, with D unclear. Trimming removed 8 bases at V and 0 bases at J, with 5 bases between. The CDR3 length is 13 residues. The germline V gene has CDR1 SGHAT and CDR2 FQNNGV. CDR3 in amino acids: CASGNSGANVLTF. As DNA, the CDR3 is TGTGCCAGCGGGAACTCTGGGGCCAACGTCCTGACTTTC.

In nucleotides, the CDR3 is TGCGCCAGCAGCTTGAGAACAGAGGGAAACGAGCAGTACTTC. Residues: CASSLRTEGNEQYF. The chain has TRBV5-1 and TRBJ2-7; a weak D match, TRBD2 (5 bases). V was clipped by 1 base and J by 5 bases, with 13 bases between them. There are 14 residues in the CDR3. Germline V lookup: CDR1 SGHRS, CDR2 YFSETQ.

The chain uses TRBV19 and TRBJ1-2; unclear D gene. CDR1 and CDR2 (germline): LNHDA, SQIVND (reference sequence). This CDR3 is 16 amino acids long. Trimming shortened V by 5 bases and J by 4 bases, and 20 bases separated the two germline ends. The CDR3 protein is CASSSLGPPDSYGYTF. The CDR3 DNA follows: TGTGCCAGTAGTTCCCTGGGCCCCCCTGATAGCTATGGCTACACCTTC.

Here the CDR3 DNA reads TGTGCCAGCAGTTCGTACCCCACGGGAGGAAACACCATATATTTT. It translates to CASSSYPTGGNTIYF. The V and J genes are TRBV27 and TRBJ1-3; no clear D. V was cut by 4 bases and J by 4 bases, with 14 bases left in between. Germline assignment: CDR1 MNHEY and CDR2 SMNVEV (reference sequence). There are 15 residues in the CDR3.

This clone was seen once. This chain links TRBV12-3 or TRBV12-4 with TRBJ1-1; D gene ambiguous. The CDR3 runs to 13 residues. V lost 8 bases, J lost 0 bases, and 10 bases lay in between. CDR3 nucleotides: TGTGCCAGCCAATACACAGTGAACACTGAAGCTTTCTTT. Its protein is CASQYTVNTEAFF.

This chain joins TRBV29-1 and TRBJ1-3; possibly TRBD1 for D (5 bases). V was clipped by 4 bases and J by 2 bases, with 12 bases between them. Germline-derived CDR1 and CDR2 are SQVTM and ANQGSEA. This CDR3 contains 14 residues. The CDR3 DNA is TGCAGCGTTGGGGTCTGGGGGGCTGGAAACACCATATATTTT. This sequence encodes CSVGVWGAGNTIYF.

The CDR3 nucleotides read TGTGCCAGCGGGTTTTCGGGAAGCAATCAGCCCCAGCATTTT. Translating gives CASGFSGSNQPQHF. The V and J genes are TRBV6-5 and TRBJ1-5; D is unclear. This CDR3 is 14 amino acids long. The V end lost 8 bases, the J end lost 1 base, and 12 bases lay between the germline ends. Germline assignment: CDR1 MNHEY and CDR2 SVGAGI.